The 20 T cell receptor beta chains presented below share a single source sample, sequenced in a study of T cells in localized non-small cell lung cancer. Generated by immunoSEQ multiplex PCR, the TCRdb table keeps only in-frame clones and is missing some. Among about 40,000 clones listed, around 87% were seen once. Sequenced here: peripheral blood, sampled before any cancer treatment. The receptors were gathered from a man aged 18 to 49 with stage I lung adenocarcinoma.

The rearrangement joins TRBV15 to TRBJ1-2; the D gene is possibly TRBD1 (5 bases). The CDR3 has 20 amino acids. In germline, CDR1 is LNHNV, CDR2 YYDKDF (reference sequence). Trimming removed 1 base from V and 0 bases from J, with 24 bases in between. The CDR3 coding sequence is TGTGCCACCAGCAGAGGAGCCAGCGTCAGGGAATCGTTGGCTAACTATGGCTACACCTTC. Encoded protein: CATSRGASVRESLANYGYTF.

The chain couples TRBV7-2 to TRBJ2-7; TRBD2 agrees at 14 bases. The CDR3 length is 14 residues. Germline values: CDR1 SGHTA, CDR2 FQGNSA. The trim removed 5 bases at V and 6 bases at J, leaving 3 bases unmatched. The CDR3 nucleotides are TGTGCCAGCAGCCGGACTAGCGGGGGGCTCGAGCAGTACTTC. As protein: CASSRTSGGLEQYF.

The chain links TRBV5-4 to TRBJ2-5; no definite D call. There are 14 residues in the CDR3. CDR1 and CDR2 (germline): SGHNT, YYREEE (reference sequence). Trimming removed 3 bases at V and 2 bases at J, with 11 bases between. The CDR3 loop is CASSSSPKQETQYF. CDR3 DNA sequence: TGTGCCAGCAGCTCCTCACCGAAACAAGAGACCCAGTACTTC.

The chain combines TRBV4-3 with TRBJ2-7; D might be TRBD1 (5 bases). The V gene lost 1 base and the J gene lost 1 base, with 14 bases spanning the gap. The CDR3 extends over 16 amino acids. Looked up from germline, CDR1 is LGHNA and CDR2 is YSLEER. CDR3 loop: CASSQGMGQGSYEQYF. The CDR3 coding sequence is TGCGCCAGCAGCCAAGGTATGGGGCAGGGATCCTACGAGCAGTACTTC.

The rearrangement uses TRBV9 and TRBJ1-2, with 8 bases identical to TRBD1. Per the germline V gene, CDR1 is SGDLS and CDR2 is YYNGEE. The ends lost 6 bases at V and 8 bases at J; junction bases unmatched: 9. CDR3 length: 13 residues. The chain's CDR3 is CASTEPGGGGYTF. DNA for the CDR3: TGTGCCAGCACCGAGCCAGGGGGCGGAGGCTACACCTTC. The full variable domain, rest sourced from reference TRBV9 and TRBJ1-2, is DSGVTQTPKHLITATGQRVTLRCSPRSGDLSVYWYQQSLDQGLQFLIQYYNGEERAKGNILERFSAQQFPDLHSELNLSSLELGDSALYFCASTEPGGGGYTFGSGTRLTVV.

V usage is TRBV7-2 and J usage is TRBJ1-6; 10 bases agree with TRBD1. J gave up 7 bases and V 6 bases, and 6 bases lay outside the gene matches. CDR1 is SGHTA and CDR2 is FQGNSA in the germline V gene. The CDR3 is made up of 15 amino acids. In nucleotides, the CDR3 is TGTGCCAGCAGAACGGGACAGGGGCGCAATTCACCCCTCCACTTT. As protein: CASRTGQGRNSPLHF. Drawing the rest from reference TRBV7-2 and TRBJ1-6, the complete variable domain is GAGVSQSPSNKVTEKGKDVELRCDPISGHTALYWYRQSLGQGLEFLIYFQGNSAPDKSGLPSDRFSAERTGGSVSTLTIQRTQQEDSAVYLCASRTGQGRNSPLHFGNGTRLTVT.

The V gene is TRBV7-9, the J gene TRBJ2-3; D might be TRBD2 (5 bases). CDR1 and CDR2 from the germline V gene are SEHNR and FQNEAQ (reference sequence). V was trimmed by 0 bases and J by 2 bases, leaving 12 bases between them. The CDR3 covers 16 residues. CDR3 coding DNA: TGTGCCAGCAGCTTAGCGGTCCCGGGGAACACAGATACGCAGTATTTT. Translation: CASSLAVPGNTDTQYF.

This sequence joins TRBV5-1 and TRBJ2-3; D is unresolved. The CDR3 spans 15 residues. The germline V gene has CDR1 SGHRS and CDR2 YFSETQ. Trimming took off 0 bases at V and 0 bases at J, with 8 bases between the two ends. CDR3 DNA sequence: TGCGCCAGCAGCTTGGACTGGGGAAGCACAGATACGCAGTATTTT. Protein product: CASSLDWGSTDTQYF.

The gene calls are TRBV25-1 and TRBJ2-1; possibly TRBD1 or TRBD2 for D (7 bases each). Trimming left V 3 bases short and J 8 bases short, with 17 bases between. CDR1 is MGHDK, CDR2 SYGVNS, per germline. This CDR3 spans 15 amino acids. CDR3 amino acids: CASSDPQGGPHEQFF. The CDR3 coding sequence is TGTGCCAGCAGTGATCCCCAGGGGGGGCCGCATGAGCAGTTCTTC.

This chain uses TRBV11-3 with TRBJ1-1, with a possible D match to TRBD1 (5 bases). V was clipped by 4 bases and J by 1 base, with 13 bases between them. Germline assignment: CDR1 SGHNT and CDR2 YENEEA. The CDR3 runs 15 residues. CDR3 in DNA: TGTGCCAGCAGCTCCCGGGGCACAGGGAACACTGAAGCTTTCTTT. Its protein is CASSSRGTGNTEAFF.

This clone was seen a single time. The J gene is TRBJ1-1, the V gene TRBV7-9, with D unclear. CDR1 and CDR2 (germline): SEHNR, FQNEAQ (reference sequence). V lost 1 base and J 8 bases, leaving 8 bases between the germline ends. The CDR3 extends over 12 amino acids. CDR3 in DNA: TGTGCCAGCAGCTTAGTCCGTCAGGAAGCTTTCTTT. It specifies CASSLVRQEAFF.

This sequence joins TRBV7-2 and TRBJ1-6; D is unresolved. From germline, CDR1 is SGHTA and CDR2 FQGNSA. Trimming took off 5 bases at V and 0 bases at J, with 8 bases between the two ends. The CDR3 length is 15 residues. CDR3 protein: CASSPSSSYNSPLHF. The CDR3 DNA follows: TGTGCCAGCAGCCCCTCGAGCTCCTATAATTCACCCCTCCACTTT.

This chain links TRBV11-1 with TRBJ2-1, with 9 nucleotides matching TRBD2. The CDR3 runs 14 residues. Looked up from germline, CDR1 is SGHAT and CDR2 is FQDESV (reference sequence). J gave up 6 bases and V 3 bases, and 3 bases lay outside the gene matches. The CDR3 DNA is TGTGCCAGCAGCTTGCGGGGGGGGCTCAATGAGCAGTTCTTC. It specifies CASSLRGGLNEQFF. The full variable domain, rest sourced from reference TRBV11-1 and TRBJ2-1, is EAEVAQSPRYKITEKSQAVAFWCDPISGHATLYWYRQILGQGPELLVQFQDESVVDDSQLPKDRFSAERLKGVDSTLKIQPAELGDSAMYLCASSLRGGLNEQFFGPGTRLTVL.

In the case of this clone: Within the sample, other DNA sequences also encode this same CDR3. The chain is built from TRBV18 and TRBJ1-1; D call uncertain. The V and J ends lost 4 bases and 0 bases respectively, with 6 bases between them. CDR1 and CDR2 (germline): KGHSH, LQKENI. CDR3 length: 13 amino acids. The CDR3 here is CASSQGLNTEAFF. CDR3 DNA sequence: TGTGCCAGCTCACAGGGATTGAACACTGAAGCTTTCTTT.

This clone was recorded only once. The chain recombines TRBV7-2 with TRBJ1-1; perhaps TRBD1 as D (5 bases). V was trimmed by 2 bases and J by 4 bases, leaving 11 bases between them. Germline-derived CDR1 and CDR2 are SGHTA and FQGNSA. The CDR3 length is 14 residues. The CDR3 DNA is TGTGCCAGCAGCTTATGGCGGGGGGGCACTGAAGCTTTCTTT. Its translation: CASSLWRGGTEAFF.

This chain links TRBV7-8 with TRBJ2-1; TRBD1 matches at 9 bases. The CDR3 has 16 amino acids. With V trimmed by 5 bases and J by 4 bases, 9 bases remained unmatched. Germline V lookup: CDR1 SGHVS, CDR2 FQNEAQ. The CDR3 loop reads CASSPGWDREYNEQFF. The CDR3 bases are TGTGCCAGCAGCCCGGGGTGGGACAGGGAATACAATGAGCAGTTCTTC. The full variable domain, in which reference TRBV7-8 and TRBJ2-1 provide the parts outside the CDR3, is GAGVSQSPRYKVAKRGQDVALRCDPISGHVSLFWYQQALGQGPEFLTYFQNEAQLDKSGLPSDRFFAERPEGSVSTLKIQRTQQEDSAVYLCASSPGWDREYNEQFFGPGTRLTVL.

V and J are TRBV7-9 and TRBJ1-2; D might be TRBD1 (5 bases). This CDR3 is built from 14 residues. Per the germline V gene, CDR1 is SEHNR and CDR2 is FQNEAQ (reference sequence). V lost 1 base, J lost 5 bases, and 11 bases lay in between. Here the CDR3 reads CASSLEGASYGYTF. The DNA of the CDR3 is TGTGCCAGCAGCTTAGAAGGGGCGTCGTATGGCTACACCTTC.

The CDR3 loop reads CASSQTLKTEAFF. In nucleotides, the CDR3 is TGCGCCAGCAGCCAAACCCTTAAGACTGAAGCTTTCTTT. V is TRBV4-3 and J is TRBJ1-1; unclear D gene. Germline V gene data show CDR1 as LGHNA and CDR2 as YSLEER. Trimming shortened V by 2 bases and J by 5 bases, and 9 bases separated the two germline ends. This CDR3 has 13 amino acids.

Only one count was recorded for this clone. The chain combines TRBV6-5 with TRBJ1-2, with 10 bases lining up with TRBD1. Germline-derived CDR1 and CDR2 are MNHEY and SVGAGI. The junction had 9 bases not matched to a gene; V was cut back by 8 bases and J by 3 bases. This CDR3 is 15 amino acids long. CDR3 in DNA: TGTGCCAGCGGCTTCGGGACAGGGGACCACTATGGCTACACCTTC. As protein: CASGFGTGDHYGYTF.

V and J are TRBV28 and TRBJ1-2; D gene unclear. This CDR3 is 16 amino acids long. V was pared by 3 bases and J by 3 bases, with 17 bases between. Germline V gene sequence: CDR1 MDHEN, CDR2 SYDVKM. The CDR3, as DNA: TGTGCCAGCAGTTTCCCCGAAGGCGGAAGGGACTATGGCTACACCTTC. Its translation is CASSFPEGGRDYGYTF.